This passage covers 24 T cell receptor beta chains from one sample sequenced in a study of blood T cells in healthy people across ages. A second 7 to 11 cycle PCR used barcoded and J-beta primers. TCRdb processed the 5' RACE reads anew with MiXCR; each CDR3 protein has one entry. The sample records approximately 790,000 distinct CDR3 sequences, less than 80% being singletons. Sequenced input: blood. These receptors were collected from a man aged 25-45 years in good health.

The CDR3: CATSRVHRTRSYEQYF. Written as DNA, the CDR3 is TGTGCCACCAGCAGAGTACACAGGACCCGCTCCTACGAGCAGTACTTC. This sequence joins TRBV15 and TRBJ2-7; tentative D call: TRBD1 (5 bases). CDR1 LNHNV and CDR2 YYDKDF come from the germline V gene (reference sequence). Trimming left V 1 base short and J 0 bases short, with 13 bases between. The CDR3 has 16 residues.

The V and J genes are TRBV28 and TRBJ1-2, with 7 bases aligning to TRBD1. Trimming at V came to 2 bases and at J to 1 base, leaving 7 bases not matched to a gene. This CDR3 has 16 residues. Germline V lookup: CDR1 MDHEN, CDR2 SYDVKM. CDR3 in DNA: TGTGCCAGCAGTTTAGTAGTACAGGGGAATAACTATGGCTACACCTTC. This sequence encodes CASSLVVQGNNYGYTF.

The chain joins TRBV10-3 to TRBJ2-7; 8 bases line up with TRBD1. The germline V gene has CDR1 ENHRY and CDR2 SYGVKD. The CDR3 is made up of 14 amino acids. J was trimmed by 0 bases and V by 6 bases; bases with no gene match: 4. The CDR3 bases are TGTGCCATCAGGGACAGGGCGAGCTCCTACGAGCAGTACTTC. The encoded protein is CAIRDRASSYEQYF.

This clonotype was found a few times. Written as DNA, the CDR3 is TGCAGTGCTAGAGAAGGCCCTTCCTACGAGCAGTACTTC. It yields the protein CSAREGPSYEQYF. V and J are TRBV20-1 and TRBJ2-7; no reliable D call. The CDR3 extends over 13 amino acids. Germline loops: CDR1 DFQATT, CDR2 SNEGSKA (reference sequence). V shed 0 bases and J shed 1 base, with 7 bases lying between them.

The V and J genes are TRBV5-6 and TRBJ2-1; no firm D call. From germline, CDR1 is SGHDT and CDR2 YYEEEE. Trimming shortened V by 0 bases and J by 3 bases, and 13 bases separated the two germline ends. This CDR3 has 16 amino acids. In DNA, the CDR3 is TGTGCCAGCAGCTTGGCGTGGCCGGGTCGCTACAATGAGCAGTTCTTC. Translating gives CASSLAWPGRYNEQFF.

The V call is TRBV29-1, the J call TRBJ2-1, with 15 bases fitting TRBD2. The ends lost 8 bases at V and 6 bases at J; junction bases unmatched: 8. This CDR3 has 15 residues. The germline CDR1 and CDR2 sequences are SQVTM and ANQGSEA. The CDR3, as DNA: TGCAGCACCCGGACTAGCGGGGGGGAAGGCAATGAGCAGTTCTTC. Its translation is CSTRTSGGEGNEQFF.

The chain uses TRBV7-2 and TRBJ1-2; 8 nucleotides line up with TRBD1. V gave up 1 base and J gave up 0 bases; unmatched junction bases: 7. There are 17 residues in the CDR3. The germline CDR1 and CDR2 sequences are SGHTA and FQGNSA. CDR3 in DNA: TGTGCCAGCAGCTTAGAGAGGAGACAGGGGACTAACTATGGCTACACCTTC. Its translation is CASSLERRQGTNYGYTF. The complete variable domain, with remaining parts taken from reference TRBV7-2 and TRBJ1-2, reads GAGVSQSPSNKVTEKGKDVELRCDPISGHTALYWYRQSLGQGLEFLIYFQGNSAPDKSGLPSDRFSAERTGGSVSTLTIQRTQQEDSAVYLCASSLERRQGTNYGYTFGSGTRLTVV.

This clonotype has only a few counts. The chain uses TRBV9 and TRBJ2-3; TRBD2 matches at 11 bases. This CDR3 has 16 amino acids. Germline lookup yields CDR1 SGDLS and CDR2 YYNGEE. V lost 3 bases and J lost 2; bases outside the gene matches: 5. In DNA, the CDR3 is TGTGCCAGCAGCGAATATAGCGGGGGGGACACAGATACGCAGTATTTT. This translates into CASSEYSGGDTDTQYF. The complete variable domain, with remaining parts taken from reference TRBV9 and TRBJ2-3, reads DSGVTQTPKHLITATGQRVTLRCSPRSGDLSVYWYQQSLDQGLQFLIQYYNGEERAKGNILERFSAQQFPDLHSELNLSSLELGDSALYFCASSEYSGGDTDTQYFGPGTRLTVL.

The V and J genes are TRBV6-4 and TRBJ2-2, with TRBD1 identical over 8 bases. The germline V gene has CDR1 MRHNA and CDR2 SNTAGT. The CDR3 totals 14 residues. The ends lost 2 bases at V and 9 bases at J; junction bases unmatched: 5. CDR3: CASSDGQGARELFF. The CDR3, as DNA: TGTGCCAGCAGTGACGGCCAGGGGGCGAGGGAGCTGTTTTTT.

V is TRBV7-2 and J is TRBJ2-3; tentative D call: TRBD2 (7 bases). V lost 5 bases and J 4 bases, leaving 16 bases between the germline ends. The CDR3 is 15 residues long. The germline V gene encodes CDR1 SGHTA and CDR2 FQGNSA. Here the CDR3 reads CASSDPRGGADTQYF. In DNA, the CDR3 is TGTGCCAGCAGCGACCCGCGAGGGGGGGCAGATACGCAGTATTTT.

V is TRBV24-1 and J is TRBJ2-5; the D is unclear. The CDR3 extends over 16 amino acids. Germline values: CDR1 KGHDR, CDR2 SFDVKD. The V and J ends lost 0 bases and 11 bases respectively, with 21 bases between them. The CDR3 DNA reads TGTGCCACCAGTGATTTGGGCCGAGGCCTGGCCAATGAGCAGTACTTC. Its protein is CATSDLGRGLANEQYF.

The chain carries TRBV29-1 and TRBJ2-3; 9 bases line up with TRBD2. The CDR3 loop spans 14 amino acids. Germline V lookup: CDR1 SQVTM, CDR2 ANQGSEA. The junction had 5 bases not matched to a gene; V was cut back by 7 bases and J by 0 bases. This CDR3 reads CSAESGGSTDTQYF. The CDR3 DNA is TGCAGCGCCGAGAGCGGGGGGAGCACAGATACGCAGTATTTT.

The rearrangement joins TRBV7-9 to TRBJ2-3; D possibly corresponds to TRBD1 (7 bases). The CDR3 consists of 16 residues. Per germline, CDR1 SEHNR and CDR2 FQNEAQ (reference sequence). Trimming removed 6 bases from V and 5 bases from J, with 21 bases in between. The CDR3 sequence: CASRQPTGTVGDTQYF. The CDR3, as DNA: TGTGCCAGCAGGCAACCGACAGGGACTGTGGGAGATACGCAGTATTTT.

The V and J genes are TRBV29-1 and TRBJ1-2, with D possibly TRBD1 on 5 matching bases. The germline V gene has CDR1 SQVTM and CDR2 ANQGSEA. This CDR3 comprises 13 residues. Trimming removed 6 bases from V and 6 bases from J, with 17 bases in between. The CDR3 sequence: CSVEGRRVDGYTF. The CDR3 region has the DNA TGCAGCGTCGAGGGGCGCCGGGTAGATGGCTACACCTTC.

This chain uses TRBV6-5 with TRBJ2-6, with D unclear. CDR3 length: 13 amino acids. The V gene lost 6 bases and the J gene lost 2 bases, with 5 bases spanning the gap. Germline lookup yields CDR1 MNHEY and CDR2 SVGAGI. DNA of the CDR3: TGTGCCAGCAGGGGAACTGGGGCCAACGTCCTGACTTTC. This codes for CASRGTGANVLTF.

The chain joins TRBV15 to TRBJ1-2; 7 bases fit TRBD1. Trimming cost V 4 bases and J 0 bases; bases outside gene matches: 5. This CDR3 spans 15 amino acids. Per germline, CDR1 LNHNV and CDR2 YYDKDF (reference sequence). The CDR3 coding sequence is TGTGCCACCAGCAAGGACAGGATCGCTAACTATGGCTACACCTTC. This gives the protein CATSKDRIANYGYTF.

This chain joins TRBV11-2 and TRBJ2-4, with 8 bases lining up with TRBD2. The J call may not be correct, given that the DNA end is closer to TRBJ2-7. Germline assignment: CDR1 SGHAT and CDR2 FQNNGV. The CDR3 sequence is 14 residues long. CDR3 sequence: CASSLDRTSIEQYF. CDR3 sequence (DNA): TGTGCCAGCAGCTTAGACCGGACTAGCATCGAGCAGTACTTC.

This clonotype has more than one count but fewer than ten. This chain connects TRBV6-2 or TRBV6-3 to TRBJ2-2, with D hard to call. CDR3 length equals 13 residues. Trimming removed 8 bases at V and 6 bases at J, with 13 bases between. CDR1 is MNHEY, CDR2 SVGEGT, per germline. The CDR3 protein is CASVVRLAGELFF. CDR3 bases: TGTGCCAGCGTCGTCAGGCTCGCCGGGGAGCTGTTTTTT.

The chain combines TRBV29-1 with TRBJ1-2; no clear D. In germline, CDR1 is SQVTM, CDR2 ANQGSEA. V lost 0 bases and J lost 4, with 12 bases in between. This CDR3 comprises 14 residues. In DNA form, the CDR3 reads TGCAGCGTTGAAGATCCGGGAGAGAGCTATGGCTACACCTTC. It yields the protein CSVEDPGESYGYTF.

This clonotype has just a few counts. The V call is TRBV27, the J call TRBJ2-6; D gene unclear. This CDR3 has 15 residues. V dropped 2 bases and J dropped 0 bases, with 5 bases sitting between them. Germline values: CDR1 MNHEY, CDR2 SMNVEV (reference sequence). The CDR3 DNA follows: TGTGCCAGCAGTTTAGAGTTCTCTGGGGCCAACGTCCTGACTTTC. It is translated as CASSLEFSGANVLTF.

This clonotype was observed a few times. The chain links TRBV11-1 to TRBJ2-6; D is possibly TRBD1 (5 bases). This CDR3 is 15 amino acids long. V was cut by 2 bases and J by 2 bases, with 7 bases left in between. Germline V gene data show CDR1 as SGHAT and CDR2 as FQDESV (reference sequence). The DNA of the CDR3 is TGTGCCAGCAGCTTAACAGGTCCTGGGGCCAACGTCCTGACTTTC. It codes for CASSLTGPGANVLTF. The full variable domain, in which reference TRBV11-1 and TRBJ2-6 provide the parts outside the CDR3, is EAEVAQSPRYKITEKSQAVAFWCDPISGHATLYWYRQILGQGPELLVQFQDESVVDDSQLPKDRFSAERLKGVDSTLKIQPAELGDSAMYLCASSLTGPGANVLTFGAGSRLTVL.

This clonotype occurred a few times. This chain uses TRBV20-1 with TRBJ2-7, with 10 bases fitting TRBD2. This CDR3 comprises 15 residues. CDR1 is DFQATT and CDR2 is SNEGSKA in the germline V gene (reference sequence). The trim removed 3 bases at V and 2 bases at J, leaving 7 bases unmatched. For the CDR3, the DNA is TGCAGTGCTAGGGTATTAGCGGGGGGAACCTACGAGCAGTACTTC. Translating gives CSARVLAGGTYEQYF.

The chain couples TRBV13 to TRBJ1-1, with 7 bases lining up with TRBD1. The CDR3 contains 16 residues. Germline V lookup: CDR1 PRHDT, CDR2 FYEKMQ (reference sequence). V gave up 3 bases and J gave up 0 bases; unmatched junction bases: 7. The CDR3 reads CASSLGTGTVNTEAFF. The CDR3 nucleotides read TGTGCCAGCAGCTTGGGAACCGGGACAGTGAACACTGAAGCTTTCTTT.

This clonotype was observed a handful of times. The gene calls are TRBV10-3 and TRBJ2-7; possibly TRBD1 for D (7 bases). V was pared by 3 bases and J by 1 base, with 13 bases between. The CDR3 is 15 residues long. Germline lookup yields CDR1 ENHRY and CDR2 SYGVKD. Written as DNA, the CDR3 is TGTGCCATCAGTGACTCGACAGGGAGGTCCTACGAGCAGTACTTC. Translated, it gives CAISDSTGRSYEQYF.